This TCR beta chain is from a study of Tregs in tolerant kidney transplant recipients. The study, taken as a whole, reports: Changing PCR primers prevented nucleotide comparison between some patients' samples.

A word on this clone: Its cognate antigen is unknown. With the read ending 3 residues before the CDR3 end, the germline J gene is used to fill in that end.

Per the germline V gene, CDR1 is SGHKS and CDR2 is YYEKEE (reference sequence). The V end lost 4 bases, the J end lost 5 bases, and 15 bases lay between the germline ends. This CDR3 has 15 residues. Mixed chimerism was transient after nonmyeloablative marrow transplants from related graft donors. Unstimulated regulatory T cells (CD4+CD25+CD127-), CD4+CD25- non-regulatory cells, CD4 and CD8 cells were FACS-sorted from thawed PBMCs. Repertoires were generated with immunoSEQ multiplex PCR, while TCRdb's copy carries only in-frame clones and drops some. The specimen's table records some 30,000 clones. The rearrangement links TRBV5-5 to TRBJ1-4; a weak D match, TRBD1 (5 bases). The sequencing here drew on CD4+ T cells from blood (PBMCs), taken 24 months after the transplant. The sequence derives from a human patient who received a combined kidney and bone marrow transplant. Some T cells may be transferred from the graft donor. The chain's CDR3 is CASSPAGTTNEKLFF. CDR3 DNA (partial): TGTGCCAGCAGCCCGGCCGGGACTACAAATGAAAAA. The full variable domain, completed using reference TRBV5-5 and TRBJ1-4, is DAGVTQSPTHLIKTRGQQVTLRCSPISGHKSVSWYQQVLGQGPQFIFQYYEKEERGRGNFPDRFSARQFPNYSSELNVNALLLGDSALYLCASSPAGTTNEKLFFGSGTQLSVL.